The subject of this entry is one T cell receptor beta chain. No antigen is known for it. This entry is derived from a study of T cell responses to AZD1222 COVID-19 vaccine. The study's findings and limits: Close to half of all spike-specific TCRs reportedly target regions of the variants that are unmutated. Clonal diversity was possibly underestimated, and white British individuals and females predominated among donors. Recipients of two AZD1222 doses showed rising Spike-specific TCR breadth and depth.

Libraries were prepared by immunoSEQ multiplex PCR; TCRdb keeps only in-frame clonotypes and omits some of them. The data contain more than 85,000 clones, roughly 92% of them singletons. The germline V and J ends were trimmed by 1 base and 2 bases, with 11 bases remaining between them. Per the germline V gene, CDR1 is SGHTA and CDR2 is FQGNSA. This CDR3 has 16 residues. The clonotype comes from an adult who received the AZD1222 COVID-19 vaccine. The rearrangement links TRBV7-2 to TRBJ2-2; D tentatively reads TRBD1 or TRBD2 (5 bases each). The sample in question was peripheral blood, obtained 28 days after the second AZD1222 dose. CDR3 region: CASSLDSGQNTGELFF. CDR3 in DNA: TGTGCCAGCAGCTTAGACTCGGGGCAAAACACCGGGGAGCTGTTTTTT. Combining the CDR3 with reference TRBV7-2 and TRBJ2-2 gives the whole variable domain GAGVSQSPSNKVTEKGKDVELRCDPISGHTALYWYRQSLGQGLEFLIYFQGNSAPDKSGLPSDRFSAERTGGSVSTLTIQRTQQEDSAVYLCASSLDSGQNTGELFFGEGSRLTVL.